The subject of this entry is one T cell receptor beta chain. Only one count was recorded for this clone. Its specific antigen is unknown. No clone much larger than this one lies a single base away; base qualities are absent. TCRbeta CDR3 regions were sequenced with the immunoSEQ Assay. After extraction, genomic DNA underwent amplification by bias-controlled multiplex PCR, followed by high-throughput sequencing. On the authors' methods: To quantify the absolute abundance of every unique TCRbeta CDR3 region, sequences were collapsed and filtered. Usable DNA was measured by amplifying reference genes present in all nucleated cells, and TCRbeta template counts were normalized to that usable DNA to estimate T cell fraction. Repertoire TCRs were annotated as SARS-CoV-2-specific when V gene, CDR3 amino acid sequence and J gene were exactly matched to a known reactive TCR set. MIRA supplied the reference SARS-CoV-2 TCR set, which was filtered for enrichment in COVID-19-positive ImmuneCODE repertoires so that public or cross-reactive TCRs were removed. Using the MIRA antigens, annotated TCRs were further analysed by specific ORF or by position within an ORF. Depth was the summed frequency of annotated unique rearrangements, while breadth was defined as annotated unique rearrangements over total unique productive rearrangements. Group comparisons of TCR breadth used two-sided Wilcoxon rank-sum tests. TCRdb obtained this table from immuneACCESS and retained in-frame rearrangements with V and J assigned. These tables miss some clones; where compared with another copy, unresolved V genes account for less than half of the shortfall, and the remainder is unexplained. That table furnishes V, J and clone size, whereas the DNA furnished D and trimming. Within this sample are hundreds of thousands of clones, with 80% to 90% of them counted one time only. The ten largest clonotypes hold around 11% of the sample.

The data were taken from a study of Ad26.COV2.S vaccination and SARS-CoV-2 variants (dated by TCRdb to about 2021). In the study overall: Donors in the vaccine arm were drawn from COV1001, a phase I-IIa trial of Ad26.COV2.S in healthy adults that was multicentre, randomized, double-blind and placebo-controlled. The TCR-sequenced set comprised approximately 32 samples: some 19 Ad26.COV2.S vaccine recipients, 5 placebo recipients and 8 SARS-CoV-2 convalescent individuals. TCRbeta repertoire sequencing was used to assess the specificity and breadth of SARS-CoV-2-reactive T cell receptors after Ad26.COV2.S vaccination. Trial participants were randomized into five groups of five, in which low-dose or high-dose Ad26.COV2.S was given once or twice, or placebo was given on both occasions. Investigators remained blinded to trial group allocation during experiments and outcome assessment. Ad26.COV2.S was given intramuscularly at 5x10^10 or 1x10^11 viral particles, as a single shot or as two shots 56 days apart.

Broader findings and caveats from the paper: Comparing responses between vaccine doses or regimens was not something the study was powered to do. The authors noted that the TCR breadth and depth analyses may have underestimated total T cell responses. Vaccine and placebo recipients had similar non-spike TCR breadth, a finding consistent with the vaccine containing only spike. After vaccination, spike-specific CD8+ and CD4+ T cell responses were reported to show substantial breadth. Higher spike-specific TCR breadth was observed in Ad26.COV2.S recipients than in placebo recipients (P = 0.0014).

The CDR3 numbers 14 residues from cysteine through phenylalanine. Only the CDR3 region is kept as DNA, spanning 42 bases read in frame from base 1. The germline V gene specifies SGHRS as CDR1 and YFSETQ as CDR2. Relative to germline, V is 4 bases shorter and J is 2 bases shorter, with 10 bases between their ends. In light of the paper, this sample's treatment or condition label describes: about 20 received Ad26.COV2.S at low or high dose, single or two shots; about 5 received placebo; per-sample allocation not given. Repertoires of vaccine and placebo recipients were sequenced from samples collected on day 63 after the first injection. In Cohort 1b, 25 adults aged 18-55 years were enrolled at a single site in Boston, USA, between 29 July and 7 August 2020. Ad26.COV2.S was a replication-incompetent adenovirus type 26 vector that expressed a prefusion-stabilized SARS-CoV-2 spike protein derived from the original Wuhan strain.

The origin of this receptor is a person aged 18-65 years who received the Ad26.COV2.S COVID-19 vaccine or a placebo. The rearrangement combines TRBV5-1 with TRBJ1-3, with TRBD1 as a weak D call on 6 bases. The input for sequencing was peripheral blood, taken in a trial of Ad26.COV2.S vaccine versus placebo. The nucleotide sequence reads TGCGCCAGCAGCAACGGACAGCCTGGAAACACCATATATTTT. Translated, it gives CASSNGQPGNTIYF.